These 21 T cell receptor beta chains came from one sample sequenced in a study of beta chain features in type 1 diabetes. Regarding the study as a whole: In all four CD4+ subsets, TCRB CDR3 length was significantly, moderately reduced in type 1 diabetes.

These receptors are not linked to any known antigen. Expressed TCRB transcripts were sequenced because the isolated RNA had all been reverse transcribed beforehand. Assay: immunoSEQ multiplex PCR; the TCRdb copy retains only in-frame clones and omits some. Here the sample spans about 160,000 clones, approximately 8.1% being singletons. Material: central memory CD4+ T cells from blood. These receptors were taken from a woman in her 40s with type 1 diabetes.

This clone was seen a handful of times. The genes are TRBV7-2 and TRBJ2-7, with 8 bases that match TRBD2. The V gene end was trimmed by 5 bases and the J gene end by 0 bases; junction bases not matched to a gene: 9. This CDR3 contains 16 residues. The germline V gene has CDR1 SGHTA and CDR2 FQGNSA. In nucleotides, the CDR3 is TGTGCCAGCAGCCCGAGTCCCGGGACTAGCTCCTACGAGCAGTACTTC. Encoded protein: CASSPSPGTSSYEQYF.

The chain couples TRBV5-4 to TRBJ2-5, with 10 bases that match TRBD2. The CDR3 contains 15 residues. The junction had 7 bases not matched to a gene; V was cut back by 4 bases and J by 4 bases. Germline CDR1 SGHNT, CDR2 YYREEE (reference sequence). CDR3 loop: CASSRGASGRETQYF. CDR3 nucleotides: TGTGCCAGCAGCCGGGGGGCTAGCGGGAGAGAGACCCAGTACTTC.

The J gene is TRBJ2-1, the V gene TRBV7-3; TRBD2 matches at 8 bases. CDR3 size: 18 residues. Germline values: CDR1 SGHTA, CDR2 FQGTGA. J was trimmed by 6 bases and V by 2 bases; bases with no gene match: 15. CDR3 amino acids: CASSLRPLAGRGLNEQFF. The CDR3 coding sequence is TGTGCCAGCAGCTTACGGCCCTTAGCGGGAAGAGGGCTCAATGAGCAGTTCTTC.

This clone was seen a handful of times. The gene calls are TRBV5-6 and TRBJ2-3, with a tentative D call TRBD2 (6 bases). CDR1 and CDR2 (germline): SGHDT, YYEEEE. The CDR3 totals 13 residues. V was trimmed by 1 base and J by 4 bases, leaving 7 bases between them. CDR3 sequence: CASSLREADTQYF. The CDR3 nucleotides read TGTGCCAGCAGCTTGAGGGAGGCAGATACGCAGTATTTT.

This clone was observed a handful of times. V and J are TRBV28 and TRBJ2-2; D gene uncertain. Germline V gene sequence: CDR1 MDHEN, CDR2 SYDVKM. This CDR3 is built from 11 residues. V was shortened by 5 bases and J by 7 bases, with 5 bases between the two germline ends. As DNA, the CDR3 is TGTGCCAGCAGTATCCACGGGGAGCTGTTTTTT. This codes for CASSIHGELFF.

This clone has just a few counts. Other DNA sequences in the same sample also yield this CDR3. This sequence joins TRBV6-5 and TRBJ2-1; tentatively, D is TRBD2 (6 bases). This CDR3 has 13 residues. Trimming removed 7 bases from V and 3 bases from J, with 10 bases in between. Germline V gene sequence: CDR1 MNHEY, CDR2 SVGAGI. The CDR3 here is CASKGGIYNEQFF. The CDR3 region has the DNA TGTGCCAGCAAGGGCGGGATCTACAATGAGCAGTTCTTC.

This clone has just a few counts. The same CDR3 can be traced to other DNA sequences in this sample. The rearrangement links TRBV28 to TRBJ2-5; D is unclear. Trimming took off 5 bases at V and 5 bases at J, with 6 bases between the two ends. CDR3 length equals 11 residues. Germline V CDR1 and CDR2: MDHEN, SYDVKM. This CDR3 reads CASSPRETQYF. CDR3 DNA sequence: TGTGCCAGCAGTCCTCGGGAGACCCAGTACTTC.

This clone was seen a few times. The chain is built from TRBV2 and TRBJ2-2; 8 bases align to TRBD1. Germline loops: CDR1 SNHLY, CDR2 FYNNEI. The CDR3 consists of 14 residues. With V trimmed by 9 bases and J by 4 bases, 7 bases remained unmatched. CDR3 sequence reads: CARRQGIPTGELFF. The CDR3 DNA is TGTGCCAGACGACAGGGGATACCCACCGGGGAGCTGTTTTTT.

This clone was observed a few times. The gene calls are TRBV14 and TRBJ2-7; 9 bases agree with TRBD1. After removal of 4 bases from V and 5 bases from J, the junction contained 9 bases not matched to a gene. The CDR3 is 15 residues long. CDR1 and CDR2 from the germline V gene are SGHDN and FVKESK. This CDR3 reads CASSRRTGGIDEQYF. Written as DNA, the CDR3 is TGTGCCAGCAGCCGAAGAACAGGGGGCATCGACGAGCAGTACTTC.

The rearrangement joins TRBV7-3 to TRBJ1-2; unclear D gene. This CDR3 region has 14 residues. Trimming removed 3 bases at V and 8 bases at J, with 16 bases between. Germline V CDR1 and CDR2: SGHTA, FQGTGA. The CDR3 protein is CASSLGDTAGGYTF. Written as DNA, the CDR3 is TGTGCCAGCAGCTTGGGAGACACAGCTGGCGGCTACACCTTC.

This clone was seen a few times. The V gene is TRBV11-2, the J gene TRBJ1-1; D may be TRBD1 (5 bases). The CDR3 covers 15 residues. Germline V CDR1 and CDR2: SGHAT, FQNNGV. The ends were cut back, 1 base at V and 3 bases at J, with 12 bases in the middle. The CDR3 nucleotides are TGTGCCAGCAGCTTAGCTGCAGGGAGGGACACTGAAGCTTTCTTT. Translated: CASSLAAGRDTEAFF.

This clone turned up a few times. In DNA form, the CDR3 reads TGTGCCAGCCACAGACAGTTAGGTCAGCCCCAGCATTTT. As protein: CASHRQLGQPQHF. The chain joins TRBV28 to TRBJ1-5; the D gene is possibly TRBD1 (5 bases). CDR3 size: 13 residues. The V gene's germline CDR1 is MDHEN and CDR2 SYDVKM. Trimming left V 8 bases short and J 6 bases short, with 14 bases between.

The rearrangement joins TRBV4-1 to TRBJ2-3, with 9 bases matching TRBD1. The V gene end was trimmed by 4 bases and the J gene end by 0 bases; junction bases not matched to a gene: 8. CDR1 and CDR2 from the germline V gene are MGHRA and YSYEKL. This CDR3 region has 17 residues. The CDR3 nucleotides are TGCGCCAGCAGCCCGGGGACAGGGTGGGGAAGCACAGATACGCAGTATTTT. Translation gives CASSPGTGWGSTDTQYF.

This clone was seen repeatedly, ten times or more. V gene TRBV15 combines with J gene TRBJ2-5, with TRBD1 matching over 12 bases. Germline CDR1 LNHNV, CDR2 YYDKDF (reference sequence). The CDR3 is 15 amino acids. The V segment lost 5 bases and the J segment 4 bases; nucleotides outside the gene matches: 5. CDR3 in amino acids: CATSGGQGARETQYF. The CDR3 DNA reads TGTGCCACCAGCGGGGGACAGGGGGCGAGAGAGACCCAGTACTTC.

The CDR3 nucleotides are TGTGCCAGCAGTCTTACCGGGACAGAGGACCAGCCCCAGCATTTT. This sequence encodes CASSLTGTEDQPQHF. This rearrangement joins TRBV2 to TRBJ1-5; TRBD1 matches at 7 bases. V was pared by 5 bases and J by 7 bases, with 11 bases of the junction left unmatched. CDR3 size: 15 residues. Germline loops: CDR1 SNHLY, CDR2 FYNNEI. The complete variable domain, with remaining parts taken from reference TRBV2 and TRBJ1-5, reads EPEVTQTPSHQVTQMGQEVILRCVPISNHLYFYWYRQILGQKVEFLVSFYNNEISEKSEIFDDQFSVERPDGSNFTLKIRSTKLEDSAMYFCASSLTGTEDQPQHFGDGTRLSIL.

This clone was counted ten times or more. The rearrangement links TRBV15 to TRBJ2-7, with 8 positions matching TRBD2. With 1 base clipped from V and 13 bases from J, the junction kept 15 bases outside the gene matches. The length of the CDR3 is 15 residues. CDR1 and CDR2 from the germline V gene are LNHNV and YYDKDF (reference sequence). CDR3 in amino acids: CATSRVPRISSGRYF. The CDR3 DNA is TGTGCCACCAGCAGAGTTCCCCGTATTTCTAGCGGGCGTTACTTC.

The sample holds a few counts of this clone. V usage is TRBV7-2 and J usage is TRBJ2-3, with 7 bases lining up with TRBD2. CDR3 length: 15 residues. Germline values: CDR1 SGHTA, CDR2 FQGNSA. Unmatched junction bases numbered 8, after V lost 5 bases and J lost 3 bases. DNA for the CDR3: TGTGCCAGCAGCCCGTACAATAGCGGGACAGATACGCAGTATTTT. Translated: CASSPYNSGTDTQYF.

This clone was seen a few times. Distinct nucleotide sequences in the sample also encode this CDR3. This chain joins TRBV7-2 and TRBJ2-5; unclear D gene. Germline CDR1 reads SGHTA; CDR2 reads FQGNSA. This CDR3 is 11 amino acids long. V was clipped by 5 bases and J by 2 bases, with 3 bases between them. DNA for the CDR3: TGTGCCAGCAGCCCTCAAGAGACCCAGTACTTC. It encodes CASSPQETQYF.

This clone was counted once. The chain carries TRBV19 and TRBJ1-5, with TRBD1 matching over 7 bases. The V gene end was trimmed by 5 bases and the J gene end by 6 bases; junction bases not matched to a gene: 7. Per germline, CDR1 LNHDA and CDR2 SQIVND (reference sequence). The CDR3 spans 14 residues. CDR3 DNA: TGTGCCAGTAGTCCCCGGACAGGCCTTCAGCCCCAGCATTTT. Translated, it gives CASSPRTGLQPQHF.

J is TRBJ1-1 and V is TRBV7-9, with TRBD1 identical over 8 bases. Germline lookup yields CDR1 SEHNR and CDR2 FQNEAQ (reference sequence). This CDR3 contains 13 residues. The trim removed 1 base at V and 11 bases at J, leaving 6 bases unmatched. The CDR3: CASSLEQGAGAFF. The CDR3 nucleotides are TGTGCCAGCAGCTTAGAGCAGGGGGCAGGGGCTTTCTTT.

The gene calls are TRBV4-3 and TRBJ1-1; D not certain. CDR3 length: 13 residues. V was shortened by 1 base and J by 8 bases, with 11 bases between the two germline ends. The germline V gene encodes CDR1 LGHNA and CDR2 YSLEER. The CDR3 region is CASSQGRGWEAFF. Here the CDR3 DNA reads TGCGCCAGCAGCCAAGGCCGAGGCTGGGAAGCTTTCTTT.